These T cell receptor beta chains were read from a single sample in a study of T-cell reconstitution after alpha-beta-depleted transplantation in children. TCRdb fed the PCR reads into MiXCR, producing one record per CDR3 protein. The table has hundreds of thousands of distinct CDR3 sequences, about 23% seen once; the top ten hold roughly 13%. The source material was PBMCs, mostly from graft donor cells, sampled 360 days after TCRalphabeta/CD19-depleted stem cell transplant. All receptors come from a boy in the first two years of life who had a stem cell transplant for acute myeloid leukemia, so the T cells may come from the graft donor. Both conserved end residues are part of each CDR3. D genes are given only for firm matches. Size tells how often a clone was seen (once, few, many) or the class of an expanded clone, and some rows leave it out.

CDR3nt	CDR3aa	abundance	j_gene	v_gene	d_gene
TGCAGTGCTGAAAGGCGCGGGGATTACCAAGAGACCCAGTACTTC	CSAERRGDYQETQYF	many	TRBJ2-5	TRBV20-1	-
TGTGCCAGCAGTTTAGAATCGTACCGAAGCTCCTACAATGAGCAGTTCTTC	CASSLESYRSSYNEQFF	few	TRBJ2-1	TRBV12-3/TRBV12-4	-
TGCAGCGTTGATCGTTTGGGTTTCACTGAAGCTTTCTTT	CSVDRLGFTEAFF	-	TRBJ1-1	TRBV29-1	-
TGTGCCAGCAGCGCGCCTACGGACCAGGGAGGTGTCGAGCAGTACTTC	CASSAPTDQGGVEQYF	-	TRBJ2-7	TRBV9	-
TGTGCCAGCAGTTTTTTCACGGGGGGCCGAGACGAGCAGTACTTC	CASSFFTGGRDEQYF	-	TRBJ2-7	TRBV6-5	-
TGTGCCAGCAGTTTCCCTGGCCAGGTCCAAGAGACCCAGTACTTC	CASSFPGQVQETQYF	-	TRBJ2-5	TRBV28	-
TGCAGTGCGGGACTAGCGGGGGGACTTGTCACAGATACGCAGTATTTT	CSAGLAGGLVTDTQYF	few	TRBJ2-3	TRBV20-1	TRBD2
TGCGCCAGCAGCTCCAGGGGGCTCGGCGGGGAGCTGTTTTTT	CASSSRGLGGELFF	-	TRBJ2-2	TRBV7-1	TRBD1
TGTGCCAGCAGCACCGTTACTAGCGACACCGGGGAGCTGTTTTTT	CASSTVTSDTGELFF	-	TRBJ2-2	TRBV7-2	TRBD2
TGCAGTGCTGGGTCTCCGGGTGATGGCTACACCTTC	CSAGSPGDGYTF	few	TRBJ1-2	TRBV20-1	-